This TCR beta chain was identified during a study of vaccination and CD4 T cells after COVID-19. Note on this clonotype: Its antigen remains unknown.

Oncomine TCR Beta short-read sequencing was applied to DNA from cultured CD4+ T cells. TCRdb analysed the PCR reads with MiXCR anew, one entry per CDR3 protein. The table lists about 15,000 distinct CDR3 sequences, roughly 49% of them singletons. Treatment defined: roughly ten-day PBMC culture with coronavirus spike peptide pools or control peptides (ViraFEST assay). The V gene's germline CDR1 is SGHTA and CDR2 FQGNSA. This CDR3 comprises 18 residues. V dropped 4 bases and J dropped 2; count of bases not matched to a gene: 13. V and J are TRBV7-2 and TRBJ2-7; 11 bases align to TRBD2. The source of this sequence is a human donor who had recovered from COVID-19. The specimen comprised CD4+ T cells from blood, cultured in vitro, sampled before SARS-CoV-2 vaccination. DNA of the CDR3: TGTGCCAGCAGCTCCAACCCTCTACTAGCGGGAGAACCCTACGAGCAGTACTTC. It specifies CASSSNPLLAGEPYEQYF.